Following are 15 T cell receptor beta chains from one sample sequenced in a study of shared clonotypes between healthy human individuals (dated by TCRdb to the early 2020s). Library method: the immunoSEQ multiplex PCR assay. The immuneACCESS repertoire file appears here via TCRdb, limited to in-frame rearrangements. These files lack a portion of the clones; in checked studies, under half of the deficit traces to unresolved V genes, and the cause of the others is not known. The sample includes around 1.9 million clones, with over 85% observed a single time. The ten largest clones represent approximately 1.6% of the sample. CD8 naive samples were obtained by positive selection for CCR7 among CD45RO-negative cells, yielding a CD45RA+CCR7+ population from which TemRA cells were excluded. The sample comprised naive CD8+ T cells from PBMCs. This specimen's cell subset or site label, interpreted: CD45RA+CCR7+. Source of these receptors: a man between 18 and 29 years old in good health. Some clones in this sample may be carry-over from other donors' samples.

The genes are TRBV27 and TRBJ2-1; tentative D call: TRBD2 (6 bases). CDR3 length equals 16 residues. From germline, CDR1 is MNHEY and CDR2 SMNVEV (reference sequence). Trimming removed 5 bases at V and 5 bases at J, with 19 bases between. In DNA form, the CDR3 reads TGTGCCAGCAGTACCTTGTCGGAGGGCATCGACAATGAGCAGTTCTTC. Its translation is CASSTLSEGIDNEQFF.

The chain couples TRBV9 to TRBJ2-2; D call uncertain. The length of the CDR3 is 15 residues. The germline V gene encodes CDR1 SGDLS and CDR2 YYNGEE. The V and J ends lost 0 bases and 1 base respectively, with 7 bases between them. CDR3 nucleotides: TGTGCCAGCAGCGTAGCCGTACAGAACACCGGGGAGCTGTTTTTT. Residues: CASSVAVQNTGELFF.

The CDR3 coding sequence is TGTGCCAGCTCACCCAGCAGGGTTTGGAACGAGCAGTACTTC. This encodes CASSPSRVWNEQYF. This rearrangement joins TRBV18 to TRBJ2-7, with D maybe TRBD1 (5 bases). Trimming removed 3 bases from V and 5 bases from J, with 14 bases in between. The CDR3 runs to 14 residues. The germline CDR1 and CDR2 sequences are KGHSH and LQKENI.

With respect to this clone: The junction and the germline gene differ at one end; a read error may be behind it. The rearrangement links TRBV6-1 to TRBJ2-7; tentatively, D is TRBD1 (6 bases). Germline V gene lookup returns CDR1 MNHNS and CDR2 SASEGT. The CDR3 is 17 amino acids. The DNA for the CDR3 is TGTGCCATCAGTGAGCGCGACCGGGACACCTCTCACTACGAGCAGTACTTC. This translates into CAISERDRDTSHYEQYF.

The CDR3 spells CAWSFQTYNEQFF. For the CDR3, the DNA is TGTGCCTGGAGTTTCCAGACTTACAATGAGCAGTTCTTC. The J gene is TRBJ2-1, the V gene TRBV30; D not certain. Trimming shortened V by 2 bases and J by 4 bases, and 9 bases separated the two germline ends. Germline assignment: CDR1 GTSNPN and CDR2 SVGIG (reference sequence). CDR3 size: 13 residues.

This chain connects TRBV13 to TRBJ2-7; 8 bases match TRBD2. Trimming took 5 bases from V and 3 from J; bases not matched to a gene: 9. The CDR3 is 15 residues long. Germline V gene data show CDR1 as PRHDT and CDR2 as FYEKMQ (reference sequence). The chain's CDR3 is CASSRGGEGHYEQYF. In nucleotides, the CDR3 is TGTGCCAGCAGCCGGGGGGGCGAGGGGCACTACGAGCAGTACTTC.

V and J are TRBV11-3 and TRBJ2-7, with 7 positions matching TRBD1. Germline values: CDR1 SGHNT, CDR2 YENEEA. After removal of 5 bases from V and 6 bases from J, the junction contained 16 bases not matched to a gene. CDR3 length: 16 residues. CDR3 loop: CASSPPGQGVVTEQYF. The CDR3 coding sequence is TGTGCCAGCAGCCCCCCAGGGCAGGGGGTAGTGACCGAGCAGTACTTC.

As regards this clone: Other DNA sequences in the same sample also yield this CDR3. The CDR3 sequence is CASSSPGQGVYEQYF. The DNA for the CDR3 is TGTGCCAGCAGCTCTCCCGGACAGGGCGTGTACGAGCAGTACTTC. The chain carries TRBV27 and TRBJ2-7; 8 bases are a match to TRBD1. Germline values: CDR1 MNHEY, CDR2 SMNVEV (reference sequence). V shed 6 bases, J shed 4 bases, and the junction held 11 bases outside the gene matches. The CDR3 contains 15 residues.

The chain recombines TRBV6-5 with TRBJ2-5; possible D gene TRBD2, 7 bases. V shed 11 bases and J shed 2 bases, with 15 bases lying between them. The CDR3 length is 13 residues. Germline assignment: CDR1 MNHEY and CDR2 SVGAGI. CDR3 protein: CAAGGRRQETQYF. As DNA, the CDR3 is TGTGCCGCCGGGGGGCGCAGGCAAGAGACCCAGTACTTC.

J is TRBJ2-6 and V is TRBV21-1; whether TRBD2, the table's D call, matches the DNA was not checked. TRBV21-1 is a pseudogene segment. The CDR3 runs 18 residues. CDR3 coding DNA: TGTGCTAGCAGCACCTACGAGGGCCCTGGCACTGGGGCCAACGTCCTGACTTTC. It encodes CASSTYEGPGTGANVLTF.

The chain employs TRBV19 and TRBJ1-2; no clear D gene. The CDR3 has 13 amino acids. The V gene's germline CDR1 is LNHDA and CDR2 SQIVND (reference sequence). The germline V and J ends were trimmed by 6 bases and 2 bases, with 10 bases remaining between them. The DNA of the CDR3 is TGTGCCAGTAGGATCCGGGGAAACTATGGCTACACCTTC. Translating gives CASRIRGNYGYTF.

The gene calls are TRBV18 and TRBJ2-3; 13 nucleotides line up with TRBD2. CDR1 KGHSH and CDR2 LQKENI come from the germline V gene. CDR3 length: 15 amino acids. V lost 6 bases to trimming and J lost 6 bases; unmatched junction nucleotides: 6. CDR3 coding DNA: TGTGCCAGCTCGCCGGGACTAGCGGGATGGGATACGCAGTATTTT. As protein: CASSPGLAGWDTQYF. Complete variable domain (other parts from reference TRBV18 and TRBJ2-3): NAGVMQNPRHLVRRRGQEARLRCSPMKGHSHVYWYRQLPEEGLKFMVYLQKENIIDESGMPKERFSAEFPKEGPSILRIQQVVRGDSAAYFCASSPGLAGWDTQYFGPGTRLTVL.

The DNA of the CDR3 is TGTGCCAGCAACCAAGGGGAGGATGGGCAGGGAGGACAAGAGACCCAGTACTTC. Translating gives CASNQGEDGQGGQETQYF. The chain combines TRBV9 with TRBJ2-5; a possible D gene is TRBD2 (6 bases). Per germline, CDR1 SGDLS and CDR2 YYNGEE. V lost 6 bases, J lost 2 bases, and 26 bases lay in between. CDR3 length: 18 amino acids.

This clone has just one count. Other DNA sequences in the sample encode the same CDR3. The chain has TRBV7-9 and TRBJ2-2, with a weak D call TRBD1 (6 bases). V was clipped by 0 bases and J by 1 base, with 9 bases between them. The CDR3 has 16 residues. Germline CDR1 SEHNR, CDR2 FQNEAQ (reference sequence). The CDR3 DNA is TGTGCCAGCAGCTTAGCCCCAGGGGAGAACACCGGGGAGCTGTTTTTT. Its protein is CASSLAPGENTGELFF.

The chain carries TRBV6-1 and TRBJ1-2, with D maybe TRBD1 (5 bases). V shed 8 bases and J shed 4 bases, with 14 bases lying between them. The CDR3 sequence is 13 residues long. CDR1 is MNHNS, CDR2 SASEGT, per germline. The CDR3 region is CASREDSAYGYTF. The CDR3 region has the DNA TGTGCCAGCCGAGAAGACAGCGCCTATGGCTACACCTTC.